This T cell receptor beta chain was recorded in a study of tumour-infiltrating T cells in Burkitt lymphoma (dated by TCRdb to the early 2020s). Regarding the research as a whole: TCR repertoire data were compared against clinical outcome, and productive clonality predicted overall survival and progression-free survival independently of established prognostic factors such as age at diagnosis.

On this clone itself: Its antigen specificity is not known. Qualities for individual bases were not recorded, and no much larger clone is one base off.

From the cysteine through the phenylalanine, the CDR3 covers 15 amino acids. This entry keeps only the CDR3 DNA: 45 bases, framed from base 1. V loses 6 bases at its end and J loses 10 bases; junction bases beyond the gene matches: 12. As encoded in the germline V gene, CDR1 is MNHEY while CDR2 is SVGAGI. The protocol used for the library was the immunoSEQ multiplex PCR assay. Sourced from immuneACCESS, this table was stored by TCRdb with only in-frame sequences that have V and J called. A share of the clones is absent; for the studies checked, an unresolved V gene accounts for under half, and the remainder has no known explanation. For this sample there are roughly 8,500 clones; roughly 60% appear just once. The ten biggest clones cover around 5.6% of the sample.

Material: tumor tissue. Here the chain combines TRBV6-5 and TRBJ1-4, with 9 bases in between that match TRBD1. The TCR was taken from a human donor with diffuse large B-cell lymphoma. The CDR3 sequence is CASSPWTGEYRKLFF. At the DNA level, the sequence is TGTGCCAGCAGCCCATGGACAGGGGAGTATCGAAAACTGTTTTTT.